The source of this T cell receptor (beta chain) is a study of shared clonotypes between healthy human individuals. Germline-derived CDR1 and CDR2 are WSHSY and SAAADI. The CDR3 spans 13 residues. With 6 bases removed from V and 2 bases from J, the gap between germline ends came to 9 bases. This table comes from immunoSEQ multiplex PCR, and its TCRdb copy is limited to in-frame clones, with some not included. This table has about 1.5 million clones, around 95% appearing once. The gene calls are TRBV10-2 and TRBJ2-3; the D is unclear. This TCR was sampled from a man younger than 45 in good health. Sequenced: naive CD4+ T cells sorted from blood. Subset described: CD45RA+ positively selected. As DNA, the CDR3 is TGCGCCAGCAGAGAAGTCTCCACAGATACGCAGTATTTT. This encodes CASREVSTDTQYF.